Presented here are 8 T cell receptor beta chains from one specimen sequenced in a study of post-analysis software for immune sequencing data (dated by TCRdb to 2015 to 2017). Antigen specificity for these receptors is unknown. Overall study outcomes, separate from this receptor: Patients showed significantly higher frequencies than controls for roughly 5 TRBV segments, among them TRBV5-6, TRBV5-1 and TRBV20-1.

Library preparation employed PCR. The instrument given in TCRdb is Illumina HiSeq 2500. To reduce PCR and sequencing biases, unique molecular identifiers were incorporated into the TCR beta cDNA libraries. Starting from the raw public reads, TCRdb applied fastp trimming at Q25, assembled clones with MiXCR and retained in-frame beta chains. A single entry per CDR3 protein holds the most common genes and DNA from its merged rows. The sample table records hundreds of thousands of distinct CDR3 sequences; 25% to 30% of these occur just once. The ten largest clonotypes hold approximately 0.55% of the sample. Sequenced sample: blood. These receptors were taken from a girl aged 10-17 years with multiple sclerosis.

The genes are TRBV5-1 and TRBJ2-1; 8 bases fit TRBD2. Germline V gene sequence: CDR1 SGHRS, CDR2 YFSETQ. Trimming took 0 bases from V and 5 from J; bases not matched to a gene: 4. This CDR3 has 15 residues. The CDR3 protein is CASSLGGLADNEQFF. In DNA form, the CDR3 reads TGCGCCAGCAGCTTGGGCGGACTAGCCGACAATGAGCAGTTCTTC.

This clonotype was counted at least ten times. The chain combines TRBV27 with TRBJ2-1, with 7 nucleotides matching TRBD1. Germline-derived CDR1 and CDR2 are MNHEY and SMNVEV (reference sequence). CDR3 length: 15 amino acids. Losses at the gene ends were 2 bases for V and 1 base for J; bases not matched to a gene: 2. The CDR3: CASSLGQASYNEQFF. Here the CDR3 DNA reads TGTGCCAGCAGTTTAGGACAGGCTTCCTACAATGAGCAGTTCTTC.

This clonotype was recorded a few times. The rearrangement uses TRBV6-2 or TRBV6-3 and TRBJ2-3; 14 nucleotides agree with TRBD2. J gave up 1 base and V 6 bases, and 12 bases lay outside the gene matches. This CDR3 is built from 19 residues. From germline, CDR1 is MNHEY and CDR2 SVGEGT. The CDR3 nucleotides are TGTGCCAGCAGAACGACTAGCGGGGGGGCCAGTTTCCGCACAGATACGCAGTATTTT. Amino acids: CASRTTSGGASFRTDTQYF.

The table lists this clonotype with a few counts. This chain uses TRBV28 with TRBJ2-1; no clear D. The CDR3 has 12 residues. The V gene's germline CDR1 is MDHEN and CDR2 SYDVKM. V was trimmed by 4 bases and J by 8 bases, leaving 9 bases between them. CDR3 region: CASSSTPHEQFF. CDR3 DNA sequence: TGTGCCAGCAGTTCGACTCCTCATGAGCAGTTCTTC.

The genes are TRBV24-1 and TRBJ2-2, with D possibly TRBD1 on 6 matching bases. Deletions cut 6 bases from V and 8 bases from J, with 18 bases between. CDR3 length: 15 residues. Germline V gene lookup returns CDR1 KGHDR and CDR2 SFDVKD. For the CDR3, the DNA is TGTGCCACCAGTTCCCAGGGGCCCCCATGGGGGGAGCTGTTTTTT. Protein product: CATSSQGPPWGELFF.

Only a few counts were recorded for this clonotype. The chain recombines TRBV20-1 with TRBJ2-7; 7 nucleotides match TRBD1. CDR1 DFQATT and CDR2 SNEGSKA come from the germline V gene (reference sequence). There are 13 residues in the CDR3. With 0 bases clipped from V and 7 bases from J, the junction kept 6 bases outside the gene matches. CDR3 amino acids: CSAREAGGREQYF. The CDR3 DNA reads TGCAGTGCTAGAGAGGCAGGGGGAAGGGAGCAGTACTTC.

This sequence joins TRBV28 and TRBJ2-5; D perhaps matches TRBD1 (5 bases). Germline values: CDR1 MDHEN, CDR2 SYDVKM. This CDR3 comprises 14 residues. Trimming stripped 7 bases from V and 5 bases from J, with 17 bases between. The CDR3 DNA sequence: TGTGCCAGCACCCAGAACAGGATCTCGGAGACCCAGTACTTC. Protein: CASTQNRISETQYF.

This clonotype was detected many times. V gene TRBV29-1 combines with J gene TRBJ2-5; 7 bases fit TRBD2. Germline V lookup: CDR1 SQVTM, CDR2 ANQGSEA. The CDR3 runs to 12 residues. The CDR3, as DNA: TGCAGTTGGCGAGCGGGGCAAGAGACCCAGTACTTC. Protein: CSWRAGQETQYF.